The text below deals with one T cell receptor beta chain. The antigen is undetermined. A second 7 to 11 cycle PCR used barcoded and J-beta primers. The study obtained at least 3 million CDR3-containing paired-end reads from every sample. TCRdb itself ran the 5' RACE reads through MiXCR, one entry per CDR3 protein. The table includes more than 500,000 distinct CDR3 sequences, around a quarter detected once. Unmatched junction bases numbered 4, after V lost 3 bases and J lost 6 bases. CDR3 length: 14 residues. CDR1 is SGDLS and CDR2 is YYNGEE in the germline V gene. The sample comes from a study of blood T cells in healthy people across ages. Whole-study findings and limits: Donor CMV status, an unknown factor, possibly confounded changes in expanded clonotypes.

Per-sample yields of isolated PBMCs were at least 7 million. These data were also reused for a study on T cells of mothers and their children. That paper notes: Microchimeric T cell clones that persisted were not detected.

This sequence was found in a boy younger than 10 in good health. The sequencing input was blood. The chain links TRBV9 to TRBJ2-2; TRBD1 agrees at 8 bases. The CDR3 is CASSAKQGAGELFF. The CDR3 bases are TGTGCCAGCAGCGCTAAACAGGGGGCCGGGGAGCTGTTTTTT.